This record looks at one T cell receptor beta chain sequence and its context. This clonotype came up many times. Its specific antigen is unknown. Base qualities are not at hand, and no much larger clone is one base apart. The data originate from a study of patients and donors after allogeneic stem cell transplantation (TCRdb year 2020). Library creation used RT-PCR. The sequencing machine was a NextSeq 550. Using fastp at Q25 and MiXCR, TCRdb reprocessed the public reads and kept productive beta chains. CDR3 protein sequences are deduplicated, and each keeps its most common genes and DNA. The sample data list under 95,000 distinct CDR3 sequences, and about 5% of these were observed just once. The ten most abundant clones make up 2.6% of the sample. V is clipped by 4 bases and J by 4 bases, and the sequence between their germline boundaries is 13 bases long. Reading from cysteine to phenylalanine, the CDR3 counts 14 amino acids. Only CDR3 DNA is held: 42 bases, read in frame from base 1. Per the germline V gene (reference sequence), MNHEY is the CDR1 and SMNVEV is the CDR2.

The sequencing sample was made of blood, either unsorted or a sorted T cell fraction (not recorded which). The chain is encoded by TRBV27 joined to TRBJ1-1; confidence is insufficient to name the D gene. The sequence was collected from a human donor who was either an allogeneic HSCT recipient or a stem cell or donor lymphocyte infusion donor (not recorded which). It is not recorded whose cells these are; they may come from a transplant donor. The DNA is TGTGCCAGCAGTTATCGACATATGGCCACTGAAGCTTTCTTT. Its product reads: CASSYRHMATEAFF.